Many counts were recorded for the clone carrying this TCR beta chain. Antigen: not known. This entry is derived from a study of T cells in Graves' hyperthyroidism and ophthalmopathy. Overall study findings and caveats: Expanded thyroid clonotypes (above 0.001) were mostly also found in blood.

The CDR3 regions of TCR beta were amplified from RNA transcripts. Initially, a first-round RT-PCR of the TCR CDR3 employed the HTBI primer set. TCRdb recomputed calls from the multiplex PCR reads with MiXCR, one row per CDR3 protein. Here the sample spans hundreds of thousands of distinct CDR3 sequences, around 22% being singletons. Germline loops: CDR1 DFQATT, CDR2 SNEGSKA (reference sequence). V was clipped by 4 bases and J by 7 bases, with 14 bases between them. The length of the CDR3 is 13 residues. Ophthalmopathy cases scored 3 or more on the Clinical Activity Score and 4 or more on NOSPECS grade, with duration below 3 months.

Sequences were obtained from blood. The TCR sequence derives from a woman in her twenties or thirties with Graves' ophthalmopathy. The chain couples TRBV20-1 to TRBJ1-5; D is uncertain. CDR3 coding DNA: TGCAGTGCTAAGGCCACCGGAGGACAGCCCCAGCATTTT. As protein: CSAKATGGQPQHF.